The clone carrying this T cell receptor beta chain was detected many times. Its antigen is unidentified. This entry comes from a study of T cells in Graves' hyperthyroidism and ophthalmopathy. TCR beta CDR3 regions were amplified from RNA transcripts. Primed by the HTBI set, a first-round RT-PCR was run on the TCR CDR3. TCRdb reprocessed the multiplex PCR reads via MiXCR and lists one record per CDR3 protein. In the table there are about 690,000 distinct CDR3 sequences, approximately 15% of which are singletons. Study-wide findings and caveats: Blood also carried most thyroid clonotypes expanded above 0.001.

Material: blood. The sequence was collected from a man between 50 and 59 years old with Graves' hyperthyroidism.

For the CDR3, the DNA is TGTGCCAGCAGCTTTATAGGTAGCGGGAGGGCGGTCAATGAGCAGTTCTTC. Translating gives CASSFIGSGRAVNEQFF. The genes are TRBV11-3 and TRBJ2-1, with 11 bases lining up with TRBD2. Germline V gene data show CDR1 as SGHNT and CDR2 as YENEEA. With V trimmed by 3 bases and J by 6 bases, 10 bases remained unmatched. The CDR3 consists of 17 residues.